Sequencing of this T cell receptor beta chain was carried out in a study of vaccination effects on CD4 cells after COVID-19. Study context: Two convalescent patients each provided a sample, at 16 days and at one week before vaccination.

Broader study findings: Predominantly, the post-vaccine spike-reactive clones of convalescents comprised new vaccine-induced clones.

This CDR3 contains 13 residues. The V segment lost 0 bases and the J segment 6 bases; nucleotides outside the gene matches: 5. Looked up from germline, CDR1 is GTSNPN and CDR2 is SVGIG (reference sequence). Libraries were prepared by immunoSEQ multiplex PCR; TCRdb keeps only in-frame clonotypes and omits some of them. Here the sample spans approximately 50,000 clones, more than 75% being singletons. Comments on this clone: Its matching antigen is unknown.

After more than 8 days in culture, the CD4+ T cells were isolated. From March to December 2020, the person had a SARS-CoV-2 infection that was confirmed by PCR. Half-medium exchanges with IL-2 medium took place on days 3 and 7. This receptor was taken from a human donor who had a prior SARS-CoV-2 infection. V gene TRBV30 combines with J gene TRBJ2-7; 7 bases align to TRBD2. The material was CD4+ T cells from PBMCs cultured without peptide, obtained before COVID-19 vaccination. CDR3 nucleotide sequence: TGTGCCTGGAGTGTAAACGGGGAGGGCGAGCAGTACTTC. Amino acid sequence: CAWSVNGEGEQYF. The whole variable domain, filled in from reference TRBV30 and TRBJ2-7, reads SQTIHQWPATLVQPVGSPLSLECTVEGTSNPNLYWYRQAAGRGLQLLFYSVGIGQISSEVPQNLSASRPQDRQFILSSKKLLLSDSGFYLCAWSVNGEGEQYFGPGTRLTVT.